The 11 T cell receptor beta chains below come from one sample, sequenced in a study of control samples from healthy donors and cancer patients. The method was immunoSEQ multiplex PCR; TCRdb's version includes in-frame clones alone and lacks a portion of them. The sample carries 390,000 or so clones, 75% to 95% recorded once. The sequenced sample was PBMCs. Source of these receptors: a man aged 40-49 years with head and neck cancer.

The J gene is TRBJ1-1, the V gene TRBV28; D call uncertain. The CDR3 sequence is 14 residues long. Germline CDR1 and CDR2: MDHEN and SYDVKM. Trimming shortened V by 2 bases and J by 1 base, and 8 bases separated the two germline ends. CDR3 loop: CASSLIGGNTEAFF. The CDR3 DNA reads TGTGCCAGCAGTTTAATCGGAGGGAACACTGAAGCTTTCTTT.

CDR3 in amino acids: CASSLLAGVPDTQYF. The DNA of the CDR3 is TGTGCCAGCAGCTTACTAGCGGGAGTTCCAGATACGCAGTATTTT. The rearrangement uses TRBV7-8 and TRBJ2-3; 10 bases agree with TRBD2. The CDR3 contains 15 residues. CDR1 SGHVS and CDR2 FQNEAQ come from the germline V gene. J gave up 4 bases and V 2 bases, and 3 bases lay outside the gene matches.

CDR3 in amino acids: CASSVAAQETQYF. CDR3 bases: TGTGCCAGCAGCGTAGCCGCCCAAGAGACCCAGTACTTC. The chain has TRBV9 and TRBJ2-5; no clear D gene. The CDR3 runs 13 residues. The germline gives CDR1 SGDLS, CDR2 YYNGEE. Trimming shortened V by 0 bases and J by 1 base, and 4 bases separated the two germline ends.

The sample holds one count of this clone. V is TRBV2 and J is TRBJ1-4, with D perhaps matching TRBD1 (5 bases). The CDR3 is 16 amino acids. V lost 5 bases to trimming and J lost 5 bases, with 18 bases between them. Germline CDR1 reads SNHLY; CDR2 reads FYNNEI. CDR3 amino acids: CASSPVRQNQNEKLFF. The CDR3 DNA follows: TGTGCCAGCAGTCCTGTTAGACAGAACCAAAATGAAAAACTGTTTTTT.

This chain joins TRBV5-4 and TRBJ2-7; D is perhaps TRBD1 (7 bases). The germline V gene has CDR1 SGHNT and CDR2 YYREEE (reference sequence). The CDR3 is made up of 14 amino acids. V was shortened by 4 bases and J by 5 bases, with 16 bases between the two germline ends. In DNA, the CDR3 is TGTGCCAGCAGCGACGCCTCAGGGGGGCACGAGCAGTACTTC. Translated, it gives CASSDASGGHEQYF.

The chain combines TRBV6-5 with TRBJ1-5; no clear D. The CDR3 consists of 12 residues. V was cut by 6 bases and J by 5 bases, with 8 bases left in between. The germline CDR1 and CDR2 sequences are MNHEY and SVGAGI. CDR3 sequence reads: CASRHGDQPQHF. DNA of the CDR3: TGTGCCAGCAGACACGGGGATCAGCCCCAGCATTTT.

CDR3 sequence reads: CASSLGLSRGGNEQFF. The DNA for the CDR3 is TGCGCCAGCAGCTTAGGTTTATCACGGGGGGGCAATGAGCAGTTCTTC. This sequence joins TRBV5-1 and TRBJ2-1; 8 bases are a match to TRBD2. The V gene's germline CDR1 is SGHRS and CDR2 YFSETQ. The CDR3 consists of 16 residues. V shed 2 bases and J 6 bases; nucleotides not matched to a gene: 10.

The chain joins TRBV28 to TRBJ2-3, with D possibly TRBD1 on 5 matching bases. The CDR3 covers 14 residues. Germline CDR1 is MDHEN and CDR2 is SYDVKM. Trimming shortened V by 6 bases and J by 2 bases, and 12 bases separated the two germline ends. The CDR3 region has the DNA TGTGCCAGCAGCCCGCGCAGGGCCACAGATACGCAGTATTTT. Amino acid sequence: CASSPRRATDTQYF.

This chain uses TRBV27 with TRBJ2-3, with TRBD2 matching over 10 bases. The CDR3 sequence is 15 residues long. The V gene's germline CDR1 is MNHEY and CDR2 SMNVEV (reference sequence). V was pared by 3 bases and J by 3 bases, with 3 bases of the junction left unmatched. The CDR3 spells CASSFVAGGTDTQYF. The CDR3 coding sequence is TGTGCCAGCAGTTTTGTAGCGGGAGGAACAGATACGCAGTATTTT.

V usage is TRBV9 and J usage is TRBJ1-2; D possibly corresponds to TRBD1 (5 bases). The CDR3 spans 17 residues. V shed 3 bases and J shed 2 bases, with 20 bases lying between them. Germline CDR1 is SGDLS and CDR2 is YYNGEE. CDR3 in DNA: TGTGCCAGCAGCGCCGCTCGGGAGGGGTGGCAGAACTATGGCTACACCTTC. Translating it yields CASSAAREGWQNYGYTF.

The V call is TRBV28, the J call TRBJ1-4; D not certain. Trimming removed 0 bases at V and 1 base at J, with 6 bases between. This CDR3 is 15 amino acids long. CDR1 MDHEN and CDR2 SYDVKM come from the germline V gene. The CDR3 spells CASSLWTGTNEKLFF. The CDR3 DNA is TGTGCCAGCAGTTTATGGACGGGAACTAATGAAAAACTGTTTTTT.